These 20 T cell receptor beta chains were all obtained from the same sample, sequenced in a study of T-cell memory formation after mild COVID-19. TCRdb ran MiXCR on the 5' RACE reads and lists one entry per CDR3 protein. The data hold 110,000 or so distinct CDR3 sequences, with about 20% observed a single time. The specimen was PBMCs or a T cell subset sorted from them (not recorded which). The receptor set was obtained from a young man who had mild COVID-19 (a few samples of this study predate the infection). Cell type and time point are not known.

This chain uses TRBV20-1 with TRBJ2-3; no definite D call. The CDR3 spans 14 residues. In germline, CDR1 is DFQATT, CDR2 SNEGSKA (reference sequence). V gave up 6 bases and J gave up 0 bases, with 13 bases separating them. As DNA, the CDR3 is TGCAGTGCCCTAAAGGCCGCTAGCACAGATACGCAGTATTTT. Its translation is CSALKAASTDTQYF.

This clonotype has a handful of counts. This chain connects TRBV28 to TRBJ1-1, with D maybe TRBD1 (5 bases). The germline CDR1 and CDR2 sequences are MDHEN and SYDVKM. The CDR3 covers 15 residues. Trimming left V 5 bases short and J 0 bases short, with 13 bases between. The CDR3 reads CASSQWGRMNTEAFF. DNA for the CDR3: TGTGCCAGCAGTCAGTGGGGACGGATGAACACTGAAGCTTTCTTT.

The rearrangement uses TRBV19 and TRBJ1-1; D is unclear. The germline CDR1 and CDR2 sequences are LNHDA and SQIVND (reference sequence). V gave up 1 base and J gave up 5 bases, with 5 bases separating them. The CDR3 consists of 12 residues. CDR3 bases: TGTGCCAGTAGTATAGGTTGGACTGAAGCTTTCTTT. Its translation is CASSIGWTEAFF.

V gene TRBV9 combines with J gene TRBJ1-4; TRBD1 matches at 9 bases. V lost 4 bases to trimming and J lost 1 base; unmatched junction nucleotides: 5. In germline, CDR1 is SGDLS, CDR2 YYNGEE. The CDR3 runs 16 residues. Here the CDR3 reads CASSSPGQGTNEKLFF. The CDR3 nucleotides read TGTGCCAGCAGCTCTCCGGGACAGGGAACTAATGAAAAACTGTTTTTT.

The V gene is TRBV19, the J gene TRBJ2-1; no definite D call. V was pared by 5 bases and J by 4 bases, with 9 bases between. This CDR3 spans 13 amino acids. The germline V gene has CDR1 LNHDA and CDR2 SQIVND (reference sequence). The DNA for the CDR3 is TGTGCCAGTAGTTATGAGATATACAATGAGCAGTTCTTC. It translates to CASSYEIYNEQFF.

CDR3 coding DNA: TGTGCCAGCAGCTTAATCGGTCGGGGGTCTGGGGCCAACGTCCTGACTTTC. This gives the protein CASSLIGRGSGANVLTF. The J gene is TRBJ2-6, the V gene TRBV7-9, with D tentatively TRBD2 (6 bases). V was cut by 2 bases and J by 1 base, with 12 bases left in between. CDR1 is SEHNR, CDR2 FQNEAQ, per germline (reference sequence). This CDR3 is 17 amino acids long.

V and J are TRBV9 and TRBJ1-2; the match to TRBD1 covers 8 bases. V lost 4 bases to trimming and J lost 7 bases; unmatched junction nucleotides: 12. Looked up from germline, CDR1 is SGDLS and CDR2 is YYNGEE. The CDR3 contains 15 residues. DNA for the CDR3: TGTGCCAGCAGCCCCCGGACAGGGTCGGATTTTGGCTACACCTTC. Translating it yields CASSPRTGSDFGYTF.

This clonotype was picked up a small number of times. This chain uses TRBV9 with TRBJ2-5; weak D call: TRBD2 (5 bases). This CDR3 comprises 15 residues. V dropped 0 bases and J dropped 5 bases, with 14 bases sitting between them. The germline V gene has CDR1 SGDLS and CDR2 YYNGEE. CDR3 amino acids: CASSVGESGVETQYF. The CDR3 bases are TGTGCCAGCAGCGTAGGGGAGAGCGGTGTCGAGACCCAGTACTTC.

This clonotype turned up a few times. The genes are TRBV4-3 and TRBJ2-6; perhaps D is TRBD1 or TRBD2 (5 bases each). The CDR3 consists of 15 residues. Trimming left V 1 base short and J 3 bases short, with 7 bases between. Per the germline V gene, CDR1 is LGHNA and CDR2 is YSLEER. CDR3 sequence (DNA): TGCGCCAGCAGCCAAGGGGGGTTTGGGGCCAACGTCCTGACTTTC. This codes for CASSQGGFGANVLTF.

The rearrangement links TRBV4-1 to TRBJ1-2, with 7 bases identical to TRBD1. V was pared by 2 bases and J by 4 bases, with 7 bases of the junction left unmatched. Germline lookup yields CDR1 MGHRA and CDR2 YSYEKL. The CDR3 consists of 15 residues. The CDR3 nucleotides read TGCGCCAGCAGCCAACCTCAGACAGGGTTCTATGGCTACACCTTC. Amino acid sequence: CASSQPQTGFYGYTF.

In this sample, this clonotype turned up a few times. In nucleotides, the CDR3 is TGCGCCAGCAGCTTGGGACCTGGGACTAGGGGCACAGATACGCAGTATTTT. This gives the protein CASSLGPGTRGTDTQYF. The V call is TRBV5-1, the J call TRBJ2-3, with TRBD2 matching 8 bases. There are 17 residues in the CDR3. After removal of 0 bases from V and 1 base from J, the junction contained 7 bases not matched to a gene. Germline lookup yields CDR1 SGHRS and CDR2 YFSETQ.

The chain couples TRBV12-3 or TRBV12-4 to TRBJ2-2; D is unresolved. The V end lost 2 bases, the J end lost 0 bases, and 7 bases lay between the germline ends. The CDR3 consists of 15 residues. CDR3 sequence reads: CASSLFRTNTGELFF. The CDR3 DNA sequence: TGTGCCAGCAGTTTATTCAGGACGAACACCGGGGAGCTGTTTTTT.

The chain joins TRBV5-1 to TRBJ2-2, with a weak D call TRBD1 (5 bases). Trimming left V 6 bases short and J 2 bases short, with 11 bases between. Germline-derived CDR1 and CDR2 are SGHRS and YFSETQ. This CDR3 comprises 14 residues. CDR3 residues: CASNQGFNTGELFF. CDR3 in DNA: TGCGCCAGCAACCAGGGTTTCAACACCGGGGAGCTGTTTTTT.

This rearrangement joins TRBV5-1 to TRBJ1-2; D might be TRBD1 (5 bases). The CDR3 contains 13 residues. Trimming cost V 3 bases and J 3 bases, with 9 bases left between them. CDR1 is SGHRS, CDR2 YFSETQ, per germline. The CDR3 nucleotides are TGCGCCAGCAGCTCCTGGGGGGACTATGGCTACACCTTC. Protein sequence: CASSSWGDYGYTF.

This clonotype was observed a few times. The gene calls are TRBV5-1 and TRBJ2-7, with TRBD1 identical over 7 bases. The CDR3 contains 15 residues. J gave up 5 bases and V 4 bases, and 12 bases lay outside the gene matches. Germline V gene lookup returns CDR1 SGHRS and CDR2 YFSETQ. CDR3 in amino acids: CASSPIDRELDEQYF. In nucleotides, the CDR3 is TGCGCCAGCAGCCCTATTGACAGGGAGCTGGACGAGCAGTACTTC.

This clonotype was observed a handful of times. This chain links TRBV4-1 with TRBJ2-7; TRBD2 might be the D (5 bases). The CDR3 spans 12 residues. The V and J ends lost 4 bases and 6 bases respectively, with 10 bases between them. Germline CDR1 and CDR2: MGHRA and YSYEKL. The chain's CDR3 is CASSPPGGEQYV. The CDR3 coding sequence is TGCGCCAGCAGCCCGCCAGGAGGCGAGCAGTACGTC.

This clonotype was seen repeatedly, ten times or more. This chain connects TRBV5-5 to TRBJ2-1; TRBD1 matches 7 bases. J was trimmed by 5 bases and V by 3 bases; bases with no gene match: 5. Germline CDR1 reads SGHKS; CDR2 reads YYEKEE (reference sequence). There are 14 residues in the CDR3. The chain's CDR3 is CASSWFTGDNEQFF. Here the CDR3 DNA reads TGTGCCAGCAGCTGGTTTACAGGGGACAATGAGCAGTTCTTC.

There are many counts of this clonotype. The chain employs TRBV7-6 and TRBJ2-1, with D perhaps TRBD1 or TRBD2 (6 bases each). The germline V and J ends were trimmed by 5 bases and 9 bases, with 20 bases remaining between them. Per germline, CDR1 SGHVS and CDR2 FNYEAQ. The CDR3 contains 15 residues. The CDR3 region has the DNA TGTGCCAGCAGCCAAGAAGGGGGGCCCGGCGGTGAGCAGTTCTTC. Translated: CASSQEGGPGGEQFF.

The sample holds a few counts of this clonotype. The V call is TRBV7-2, the J call TRBJ1-2, with D possibly being TRBD1 (6 bases). Per the germline V gene, CDR1 is SGHTA and CDR2 is FQGNSA. Trimming pared 4 bases from V and 1 base from J, leaving 22 bases between. This CDR3 has 18 amino acids. The CDR3 sequence is CASSSYRDTGRLNYGYTF. CDR3 nucleotide sequence: TGTGCCAGCAGCTCCTACCGGGACACCGGCCGACTTAACTATGGCTACACCTTC.

The chain has TRBV20-1 and TRBJ1-1, with 9 positions matching TRBD1. The CDR3 totals 14 residues. The V gene's germline CDR1 is DFQATT and CDR2 SNEGSKA (reference sequence). Losses at the gene ends were 5 bases for V and 3 bases for J; bases not matched to a gene: 7. CDR3 amino acids: CSASGTGSDTEAFF. CDR3 in DNA: TGCAGTGCTTCCGGGACAGGGTCGGACACTGAAGCTTTCTTT.